Listed here is a single T cell receptor beta chain. A marrow graft followed busulfan-fludarabine conditioning, with cyclophosphamide on days +3 and +4. The sample comes from a study of T cells after posttransplantation cyclophosphamide. Libraries were prepared by immunoSEQ multiplex PCR; TCRdb keeps only in-frame clonotypes and omits some of them. The sample yields about 11,000 clones, just under 85% seen once. CDR1 is SGDLS and CDR2 is YYNGEE in the germline V gene. V shed 1 base, J shed 6 bases, and the junction held 6 bases outside the gene matches. The length of the CDR3 is 14 residues. The sample in question was PBMCs, obtained around 2,000 days after allogeneic stem cell transplant with posttransplant cyclophosphamide. This chain links TRBV9 with TRBJ1-1; TRBD1 matches at 7 bases. The sequence came from a female patient aged 50 to 60 who received an allogeneic stem cell transplant from a related donor, was CMV-positive, and had no GVHD. Some T cells may have originated in the graft donor. The DNA for the CDR3 is TGTGCCAGCAGCGTACAGGGGGATTGGGCTGAAGCTTTCTTT. Translating it yields CASSVQGDWAEAFF.